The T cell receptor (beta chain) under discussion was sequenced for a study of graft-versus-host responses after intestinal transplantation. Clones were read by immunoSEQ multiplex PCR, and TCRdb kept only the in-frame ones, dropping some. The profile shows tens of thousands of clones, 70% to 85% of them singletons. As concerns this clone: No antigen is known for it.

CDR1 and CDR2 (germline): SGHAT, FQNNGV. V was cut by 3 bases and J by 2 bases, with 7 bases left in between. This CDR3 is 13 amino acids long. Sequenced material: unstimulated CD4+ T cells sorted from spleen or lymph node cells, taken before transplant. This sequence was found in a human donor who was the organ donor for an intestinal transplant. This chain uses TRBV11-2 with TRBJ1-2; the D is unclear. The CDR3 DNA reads TGTGCCAGCAGCTTGGCGGGGAACTATGGCTACACCTTC. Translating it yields CASSLAGNYGYTF.